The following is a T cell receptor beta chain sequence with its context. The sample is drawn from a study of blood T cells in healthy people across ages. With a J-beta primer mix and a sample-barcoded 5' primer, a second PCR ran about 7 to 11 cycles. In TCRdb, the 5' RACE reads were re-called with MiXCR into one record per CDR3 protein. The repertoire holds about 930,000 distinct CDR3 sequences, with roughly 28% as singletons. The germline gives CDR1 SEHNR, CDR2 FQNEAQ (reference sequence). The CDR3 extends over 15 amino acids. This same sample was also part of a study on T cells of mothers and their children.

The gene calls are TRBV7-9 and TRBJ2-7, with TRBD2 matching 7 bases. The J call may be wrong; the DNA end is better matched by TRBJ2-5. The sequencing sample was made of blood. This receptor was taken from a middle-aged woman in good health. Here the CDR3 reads CASSLYGGGEETQYF. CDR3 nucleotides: TGTGCCAGCAGCTTATACGGGGGAGGGGAGGAGACCCAGTACTTC.